Given below is one T cell receptor beta chain in context. This entry is derived from a study of blood T cell repertoires in COVID-19. Study at large: From T cells, B-cell-depleted T cells, or PBMCs came the material, which was cDNA or gDNA.

From germline, CDR1 is SGHRS and CDR2 YFSETQ. V was clipped by 1 base and J by 1 base; unmatched bases: 3. This CDR3 has 15 residues. Only in-frame clones appear in the TCRdb table, and some are missing; sequencing was by immunoSEQ multiplex PCR. Seen here are just over 95,000 clones, less than 95% observed once, and the top ten hold 1.7%. The material sequenced was peripheral blood. The V gene is TRBV5-1, the J gene TRBJ1-1; 8 bases align to TRBD1. The sequence derives from a man between 60 and 75 years old with acute or convalescent COVID-19. CDR3 region: CASSLSGTGNTEAFF. The CDR3 nucleotides are TGCGCCAGCAGCTTGTCCGGGACAGGGAACACTGAAGCTTTCTTT.